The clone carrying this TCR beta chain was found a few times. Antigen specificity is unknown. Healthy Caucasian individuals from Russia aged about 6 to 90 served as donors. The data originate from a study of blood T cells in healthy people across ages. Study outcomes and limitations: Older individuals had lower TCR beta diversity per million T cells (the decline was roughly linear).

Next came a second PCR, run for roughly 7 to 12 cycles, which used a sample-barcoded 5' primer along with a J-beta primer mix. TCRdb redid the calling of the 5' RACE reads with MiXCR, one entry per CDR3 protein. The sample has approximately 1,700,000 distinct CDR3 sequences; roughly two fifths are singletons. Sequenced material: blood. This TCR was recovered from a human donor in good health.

CDR3 DNA: TGTGCCAGCAGCCCTTATGTAGGGAGCAATCAGCCCCAGCATTTT. Protein product: CASSPYVGSNQPQHF. This sequence joins TRBV7-9 and TRBJ1-5; no definite D call. CDR3 length: 15 amino acids. V shed 5 bases and J shed 1 base, with 12 bases lying between them. Looked up from germline, CDR1 is SEHNR and CDR2 is FQNEAQ (reference sequence).